Below are 21 T cell receptor beta chains sequenced from a single sample in a study of CD8 T cells in Susac syndrome. RNA in amounts of roughly 0.5 to 1 ug was reverse transcribed with random hexamers. Each CDR3 protein is one row after TCRdb ran MiXCR on the immunoSEQ multiplex PCR reads. The top ten clones hold under 0.15% of a sample with 400,000 to 550,000 distinct CDR3 sequences, approximately 85% of them seen once. The sequenced sample consisted of CD8+ T cells from PBMCs. The receptors here all came from a human donor with multiple sclerosis.

V usage is TRBV6-1 and J usage is TRBJ1-4, with D uncertain. The germline CDR1 and CDR2 sequences are MNHNS and SASEGT. The CDR3 extends over 15 amino acids. Trimming left V 6 bases short and J 0 bases short, with 11 bases between. CDR3 residues: CASSLSFATNEKLFF. In DNA form, the CDR3 reads TGTGCCAGCAGCCTCTCCTTCGCAACTAATGAAAAACTGTTTTTT.

The chain carries TRBV7-9 and TRBJ2-3; a possible D gene is TRBD1 (6 bases). In germline, CDR1 is SEHNR, CDR2 FQNEAQ (reference sequence). The germline V and J ends were trimmed by 4 bases and 0 bases, with 14 bases remaining between them. The CDR3 spans 16 residues. The DNA for the CDR3 is TGTGCCAGCAGCTCGACCAGGGGTTATAGCACAGATACGCAGTATTTT. Its protein product is CASSSTRGYSTDTQYF.

The J gene is TRBJ2-2, the V gene TRBV20-1; 10 bases align to TRBD2. Germline CDR1 is DFQATT and CDR2 is SNEGSKA (reference sequence). This CDR3 is built from 15 residues. Trimming cost V 5 bases and J 3 bases; bases outside gene matches: 6. CDR3 loop: CSAQRGGRDTGELFF. In DNA form, the CDR3 reads TGCAGTGCTCAGCGGGGGGGAAGGGACACCGGGGAGCTGTTTTTT.

This sequence joins TRBV6-1 and TRBJ2-2; 7 bases are a match to TRBD1. J gave up 3 bases and V 2 bases, and 6 bases lay outside the gene matches. The germline gives CDR1 MNHNS, CDR2 SASEGT. The CDR3 is made up of 16 amino acids. CDR3 sequence (DNA): TGTGCCAGCAGTGAAACCGGGACAGCGTACACCGGGGAGCTGTTTTTT. It is translated as CASSETGTAYTGELFF.

The chain joins TRBV27 to TRBJ1-1, with TRBD1 matching 7 bases. Germline V gene data show CDR1 as MNHEY and CDR2 as SMNVEV (reference sequence). V dropped 3 bases and J dropped 9; count of bases not matched to a gene: 10. The CDR3 spans 14 residues. The CDR3 bases are TGTGCCAGCAGTTTGACCGTACAGGGGTCACAAGCTTTCTTT. Protein sequence: CASSLTVQGSQAFF.

V is TRBV6-1 and J is TRBJ2-1, with 10 bases identical to TRBD2. The CDR3 spans 14 residues. Germline CDR1 reads MNHNS; CDR2 reads SASEGT. The V segment lost 10 bases and the J segment 5 bases; nucleotides outside the gene matches: 8. This CDR3 reads CAIITSGVHNEQFF. The CDR3 coding sequence is TGTGCCATCATAACTAGCGGGGTACACAATGAGCAGTTCTTC.

V usage is TRBV3-1 and J usage is TRBJ1-1, with TRBD1 matching over 10 bases. The CDR3 runs to 19 residues. The V gene end was trimmed by 1 base and the J gene end by 3 bases; junction bases not matched to a gene: 14. In germline, CDR1 is LGHDT, CDR2 YNNKEL (reference sequence). The CDR3 coding sequence is TGTGCCAGCAGCCAAGCCGCCTCGGGACAGGGGATCGAAGACACTGAAGCTTTCTTT. Its translation is CASSQAASGQGIEDTEAFF.

J is TRBJ2-1 and V is TRBV27; TRBD2 matches at 9 bases. This CDR3 contains 14 residues. With 5 bases clipped from V and 2 bases from J, the junction kept 1 base outside the gene matches. Germline-derived CDR1 and CDR2 are MNHEY and SMNVEV (reference sequence). The CDR3 spells CASSLAGTYNEQFF. The CDR3 DNA is TGTGCCAGCAGTCTAGCGGGAACCTACAATGAGCAGTTCTTC.

V and J are TRBV5-6 and TRBJ1-2; TRBD1 is a possible D gene (6 bases). Trimming took off 2 bases at V and 8 bases at J, with 13 bases between the two ends. There are 13 residues in the CDR3. Germline V gene lookup returns CDR1 SGHDT and CDR2 YYEEEE. The CDR3 is CASSLSGAEGYTF. The CDR3 DNA follows: TGTGCCAGCAGCTTATCGGGGGCCGAGGGCTACACCTTC.

The genes are TRBV4-1 and TRBJ1-5, with 7 bases lining up with TRBD1. This CDR3 has 16 amino acids. V was clipped by 3 bases and J by 2 bases; unmatched bases: 7. Looked up from germline, CDR1 is MGHRA and CDR2 is YSYEKL. The CDR3 spells CASSQARQGGNQPQHF. The CDR3 nucleotides read TGCGCCAGCAGCCAGGCTAGACAGGGCGGCAATCAGCCCCAGCATTTT.

The chain carries TRBV15 and TRBJ1-5; perhaps TRBD1 as D (5 bases). CDR3 size: 16 residues. Trimming cost V 5 bases and J 0 bases, with 14 bases left between them. Per the germline V gene, CDR1 is LNHNV and CDR2 is YYDKDF (reference sequence). The CDR3 bases are TGTGCCACCAGCGGTTGGGCAGGGCATAGCAATCAGCCCCAGCATTTT. It is translated as CATSGWAGHSNQPQHF.

This chain uses TRBV7-9 with TRBJ1-6; 11 positions match TRBD1. This CDR3 has 16 residues. With V trimmed by 6 bases and J by 9 bases, 10 bases remained unmatched. Germline loops: CDR1 SEHNR, CDR2 FQNEAQ (reference sequence). DNA of the CDR3: TGTGCCAGCAGTTCGCCGCCGGGACAGGGGGTTTCACCCCTCCACTTT. Its translation: CASSSPPGQGVSPLHF. The full variable domain, its missing parts supplied by reference TRBV7-9 and TRBJ1-6, is DTGVSQNPRHKITKRGQNVTFRCDPISEHNRLYWYRQTLGQGPEFLTYFQNEAQLEKSRLLSDRFSAERPKGSFSTLEIQRTEQGDSAMYLCASSSPPGQGVSPLHFGNGTRLTVT.

This chain joins TRBV6-5 and TRBJ1-2; TRBD1 is a possible D gene (5 bases). In germline, CDR1 is MNHEY, CDR2 SVGAGI. V gave up 2 bases and J gave up 8 bases, with 24 bases separating them. The CDR3 totals 17 residues. CDR3 protein: CASSYTRDPAVTWGYTF. The CDR3, as DNA: TGTGCCAGCAGTTACACCCGGGACCCCGCCGTTACTTGGGGCTACACCTTC.

The gene calls are TRBV9 and TRBJ2-6; the D is unclear. This CDR3 spans 17 amino acids. Germline V lookup: CDR1 SGDLS, CDR2 YYNGEE. Trimming stripped 2 bases from V and 2 bases from J, with 14 bases between. CDR3 protein: CASSVSPEHPGANVLTF. CDR3 coding DNA: TGTGCCAGCAGCGTTTCACCAGAACACCCTGGGGCCAACGTCCTGACTTTC. Supplemented by reference TRBV9 and TRBJ2-6, the full variable domain reads DSGVTQTPKHLITATGQRVTLRCSPRSGDLSVYWYQQSLDQGLQFLIQYYNGEERAKGNILERFSAQQFPDLHSELNLSSLELGDSALYFCASSVSPEHPGANVLTFGAGSRLTVL.

Here the CDR3 DNA reads TGTGCCAGCAGTGGACCACAGGCGGGGAGAGAGACCCAGTACTTC. Translation: CASSGPQAGRETQYF. The rearrangement links TRBV2 to TRBJ2-5, with D perhaps matching TRBD2 (6 bases). V was clipped by 4 bases and J by 4 bases, with 16 bases between them. From germline, CDR1 is SNHLY and CDR2 FYNNEI. This CDR3 has 15 residues.

The J gene is TRBJ2-3, the V gene TRBV5-6; D unclear. CDR1 SGHDT and CDR2 YYEEEE come from the germline V gene. The germline V and J ends were trimmed by 4 bases and 4 bases, with 10 bases remaining between them. This CDR3 spans 13 amino acids. The CDR3 reads CASSPTTADTQYF. CDR3 bases: TGTGCCAGCAGCCCGACAACCGCAGATACGCAGTATTTT. Full variable domain (rest looked up from reference TRBV5-6 and TRBJ2-3): DAGVTQSPTHLIKTRGQQVTLRCSPKSGHDTVSWYQQALGQGPQFIFQYYEEEERQRGNFPDRFSGHQFPNYSSELNVNALLLGDSALYLCASSPTTADTQYFGPGTRLTVL.

This rearrangement joins TRBV5-1 to TRBJ1-2, with D maybe TRBD1 (5 bases). Germline V CDR1 and CDR2: SGHRS, YFSETQ. Trimming took 0 bases from V and 6 from J, leaving 27 bases between them. The CDR3 runs 19 residues. The CDR3 loop is CASSLAAGAPRYPDHGYTF. The CDR3, as DNA: TGCGCCAGCAGCTTGGCCGCCGGGGCACCCAGGTATCCAGATCATGGCTACACCTTC.

The table lists this clonotype with a few counts. The rearrangement uses TRBV7-9 and TRBJ2-1; D is ambiguous. CDR1 and CDR2 (germline): SEHNR, FQNEAQ (reference sequence). The CDR3 is 14 amino acids. Trimming shortened V by 1 base and J by 4 bases, and 8 bases separated the two germline ends. CDR3 in DNA: TGTGCCAGCAGCTTAGAACTTTTATACAATGAGCAGTTCTTC. Translated, it gives CASSLELLYNEQFF.

V usage is TRBV9 and J usage is TRBJ2-1; D unresolved. Germline V gene data show CDR1 as SGDLS and CDR2 as YYNGEE. The CDR3 is made up of 15 amino acids. V was pared by 0 bases and J by 2 bases, with 9 bases between. CDR3 nucleotides: TGTGCCAGCAGCGTAGAGGGCTCCCCCTACAATGAGCAGTTCTTC. Translating it yields CASSVEGSPYNEQFF.

The CDR3 DNA reads as TGTGCCAGCAGTTTATCCCCCTCGGTGGTCAGCAATCAGCCCCAGCATTTT. Amino acid sequence: CASSLSPSVVSNQPQHF. The gene calls are TRBV28 and TRBJ1-5; D is uncertain. The ends were cut back, 1 base at V and 1 base at J, with 14 bases in the middle. CDR1 and CDR2 (germline): MDHEN, SYDVKM. The CDR3 has 17 residues.

The chain carries TRBV5-4 and TRBJ2-3; D is undetermined. Germline V lookup: CDR1 SGHNT, CDR2 YYREEE (reference sequence). Trimming cost V 4 bases and J 2 bases, with 14 bases left between them. The CDR3 spans 15 residues. CDR3 region: CASSPGPLDTDTQYF. The CDR3 DNA is TGTGCCAGCAGCCCGGGTCCCCTGGACACAGATACGCAGTATTTT.